This T cell receptor beta chain was identified during a study of shared clonotypes between healthy human individuals (dated by TCRdb to 2018 to 2021). About the full investigation: The cohort comprised a couple of women and a few men aged 18 to 49 years. Each donor's leukapheresis produced roughly between roughly 0.85 and 9 billion PBMCs. To increase sequencing depth and limit assay-specific biases, TCR repertoire library preparation and sequencing were carried out by different laboratories using diverse techniques. The study deeply sequenced blood TCR repertoires of about 5 healthy adults to estimate repertoire size and the extent of clonotype sharing between individuals.

Using the deep immunoSEQ assay, multiplex PCR amplified TCR CDR3 regions from genomic DNA. Extracted genomic DNA from each cell subset was distributed evenly across all wells of several immunoSEQ 96-well plates, and each plate was treated as a replicate. For unsorted PBMC, each replicate PCR was loaded with 250 to 300 ng genomic DNA, equivalent to about 30,000 T cell genomes. Unsorted PBMC genomic DNA was sequenced across ten immunoSEQ deep assay plates. Purified libraries were measured with a Qubit 3.0 fluorometer, size-checked on a Bioanalyzer 2100, and measured again with the KAPA Library Quantification kit. Each immunoSEQ 96-well plate was sequenced on its own single-read 150-cycle Illumina NextSeq 550 flow cell. Processing in the source paper ran as follows. Because the immunoSEQ output held only junctional sequences and lacked quality scores, the filtering could not match the filtering applied to full-length reads. Sequences were annotated with PyIR, a Python wrapper for IgBLAST v1.9, and V/J genes and CDR3 were assigned using IMGT germline references. Reads with weak V/J assignments (E-value above 1e-6), missing CDR3, stop codons, out-of-frame junctions, or ambiguous translated residues were removed. V3J clonotypes were defined by identical inferred V gene, J gene, and CDR3 amino acid sequence. Percentage overlap between repertoires was calculated by dividing the number of shared unique clonotypes by the size of the smaller repertoire. Three approaches were used to assess repertoire richness: RTK rarefaction, the Chao1 estimator, and Recon v2.1 estimates of unobserved clonotypes. The clones in this table, taken by TCRdb from immuneACCESS, are in-frame only. Not every clone is retained; where verified, under half of the shortfall comes from an unresolved V gene, and the cause of the rest is unknown. V and J calls and clone size are copied from that table; D and trimming were computed from the DNA. For this sample the table gives about 490,000 clones, of which around 78% were detected only once. Clones ranked in the top ten supply 10% to 15% of the sample.

Results the study describes overall, beyond this receptor: The genetic and exposure-history diversity represented was limited by the small number of donors. Pairwise subsampling indicated that sequencing depth was expected to affect the degree of clonotype sharing among donors. Sampling was limited to blood, and TCR repertoires in tissue likely differ from TCR repertoires in blood.

Details on this clone: The antigen it recognizes is unknown. Base-call qualities are not available, and no considerably larger clone is one nucleotide away.

V is trimmed back by 4 bases and J by 2 bases, and the junction contains 2 bases that no gene match accounts for. CDR1 is given as SGHRS and CDR2 as YFSETQ, both from the germline V gene. The CDR3 runs 15 residues from the cysteine to the phenylalanine. The entry retains the CDR3 DNA only, 45 bases that are in frame from base 1. Donors were healthy HIV-negative adults with no recently reported acute infections or vaccinations. Every donor was a Caucasian adult living in Nashville, Tennessee, USA. For unsorted samples, around 85 million PBMCs were counted, and genomic DNA was extracted using the QIAamp DNA Blood Mini kit. Blood was collected by leukapheresis, and PBMCs were isolated by Ficoll-Histopaque density gradient centrifugation and then cryopreserved in liquid nitrogen vapor phase.

The receptor was isolated from a woman between 40 and 55 years old in good health. Some clones in this sample may be carry-over from other donors' samples. The sequenced sample consisted of PBMCs. The rearranged segments are TRBV5-1 and TRBJ2-5, with TRBD2 matching 13 junction bases. The CDR3 region reads CASSLLAGGQETQYF. The DNA sequence follows: TGCGCCAGCAGCCTACTAGCGGGAGGGCAAGAGACCCAGTACTTC.